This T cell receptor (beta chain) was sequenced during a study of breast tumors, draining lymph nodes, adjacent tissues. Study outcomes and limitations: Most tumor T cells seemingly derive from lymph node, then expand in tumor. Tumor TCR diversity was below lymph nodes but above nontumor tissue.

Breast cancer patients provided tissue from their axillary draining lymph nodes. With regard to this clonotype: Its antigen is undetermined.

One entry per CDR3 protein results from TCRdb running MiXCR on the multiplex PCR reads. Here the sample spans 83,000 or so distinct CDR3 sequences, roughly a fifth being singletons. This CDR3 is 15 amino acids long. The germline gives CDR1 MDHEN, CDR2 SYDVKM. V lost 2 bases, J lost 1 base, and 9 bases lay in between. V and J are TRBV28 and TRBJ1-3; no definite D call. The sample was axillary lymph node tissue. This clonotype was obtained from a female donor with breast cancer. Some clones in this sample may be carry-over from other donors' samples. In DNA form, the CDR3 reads TGTGCCAGCAGTTTACATCCTGTTTCTGGAAACACCATATATTTT. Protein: CASSLHPVSGNTIYF.